This T cell receptor (beta chain) was retrieved from a study of blood T cell repertoires in COVID-19. Turning to the study itself: PBMCs, B-cell-depleted T cells, or T cells provided the cDNA or gDNA that made up the material.

Repertoires were generated with immunoSEQ multiplex PCR, while TCRdb's copy carries only in-frame clones and drops some. The sample holds 50,000 to 75,000 clones, more than 70% seen once. This CDR3 comprises 17 residues. V was pared by 0 bases and J by 6 bases, with 9 bases of the junction left unmatched. From germline, CDR1 is SNHLY and CDR2 FYNNEI. The chain couples TRBV2 to TRBJ1-5, with 9 bases identical to TRBD1. The sequence derives from a woman aged 50 to 60 with active or convalescent COVID-19. Sequenced sample: peripheral blood. CDR3 in amino acids: CASSEAPPGTGLQPQHF. The CDR3 DNA reads TGTGCCAGCAGTGAAGCACCCCCCGGGACAGGGCTTCAGCCCCAGCATTTT.